This T cell receptor (beta chain) came from a study of shared clonotypes between healthy human individuals. Germline-derived CDR1 and CDR2 are GTSNPN and SVGIG (reference sequence). Trimming stripped 2 bases from V and 3 bases from J, with 11 bases between. There are 13 residues in the CDR3. Measured with immunoSEQ multiplex PCR; TCRdb has only the in-frame clones, and not every one. The repertoire includes 1,400,000 or so clones, just under 99% of them detected once, and approximately 0.4% sits in the top ten. Sequenced sample: naive CD4+ T cells sorted from blood. Subset specified: CD45RA+ positively selected. This receptor was obtained from a man aged 30 to 39 in good health. The chain has TRBV30 and TRBJ2-7; no clear D gene. The CDR3 coding sequence is TGTGCCTGGAGTCAAGGGTTTGGCTACGAGCAGTACTTC. The encoded protein is CAWSQGFGYEQYF.